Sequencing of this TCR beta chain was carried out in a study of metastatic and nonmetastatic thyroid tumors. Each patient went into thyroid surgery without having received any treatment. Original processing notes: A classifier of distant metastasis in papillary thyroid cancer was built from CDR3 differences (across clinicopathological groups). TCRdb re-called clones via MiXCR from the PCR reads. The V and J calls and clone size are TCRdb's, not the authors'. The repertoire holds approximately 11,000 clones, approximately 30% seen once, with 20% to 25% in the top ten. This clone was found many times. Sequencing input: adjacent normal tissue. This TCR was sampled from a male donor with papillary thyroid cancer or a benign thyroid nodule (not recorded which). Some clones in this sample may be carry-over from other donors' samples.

CDR3 sequence reads: CASSQGSRVVPNFF. The CDR3 bases are TGTGCCAGCAGCCAAGGCTCCCGGGTAGTCCCCAACTTCTTC. The rearrangement joins TRBV3-1 to TRBJ2-1; D unclear. CDR1 is LGHDT and CDR2 is YNNKEL in the germline V gene (reference sequence). This CDR3 is built from 14 residues. The germline V and J ends were trimmed by 1 base and 16 bases, with 20 bases remaining between them.